This T cell receptor beta chain was obtained from a study of blood T cells in healthy people across ages. Findings and caveats of the study: Age showed a roughly linear inverse relationship with TCR beta diversity per million T cells.

Donors ranged from about 6 to 95 years old and were healthy Caucasians in Russia. Concerning this clonotype itself: As yet, its antigen is unknown.

CDR3 size: 14 residues. Germline values: CDR1 MNHEY, CDR2 SVGEGT. V was trimmed by 7 bases and J by 4 bases, leaving 17 bases between them. PCR was performed a second time for about 7 to 11 cycles using a sample-barcoded 5' primer and a J-beta primer mix. All cDNA molecules were each tagged by a template-switch adaptor with 12 random nucleotides. MiXCR, run by TCRdb on the 5' RACE reads, gives a single entry per CDR3 protein. Of about 570,000 distinct CDR3 sequences in the sample, 27% were seen once. This chain joins TRBV6-2 or TRBV6-3 and TRBJ2-7; D uncertain. The sequenced sample was blood. The sequence came from a woman in her 70s in good health. CDR3 amino acids: CASTVARTFYEQYF. The CDR3, as DNA: TGTGCCAGCACGGTGGCTAGAACTTTTTACGAGCAGTACTTC.